Detailed here is one T cell receptor beta chain. Genomic DNA served as the source from which two-round multiplex PCR generated TCR beta CDR3 amplicons. The first PCR round targeted every TRBV and TRBJ gene with specific primers. MiXCR, applied by TCRdb to the multiplex PCR reads, yields one record per CDR3 protein. This sample has about 51,000 distinct CDR3 sequences, with 30% to 35% found just once. The data are from a study of prognosis after radiotherapy for stage I lung cancer. Study summary: The patient group included nobody who received concurrent therapy with stereotactic body radiotherapy.

Per the germline V gene, CDR1 is SGHKS and CDR2 is YYEKEE (reference sequence). V lost 3 bases and J 6 bases, leaving 13 bases between the germline ends. CDR3 length equals 14 residues. J is TRBJ2-4 and V is TRBV5-5, with D unclear. The sample was PBMCs, taken before or after stereotactic body radiation therapy (not recorded which). The sequence came from a donor aged 50 or older with non-small cell lung cancer. CDR3 sequence reads: CASSSLQPPNIQYF. The CDR3 DNA follows: TGTGCCAGCAGCTCACTCCAACCGCCAAACATTCAGTACTTC.